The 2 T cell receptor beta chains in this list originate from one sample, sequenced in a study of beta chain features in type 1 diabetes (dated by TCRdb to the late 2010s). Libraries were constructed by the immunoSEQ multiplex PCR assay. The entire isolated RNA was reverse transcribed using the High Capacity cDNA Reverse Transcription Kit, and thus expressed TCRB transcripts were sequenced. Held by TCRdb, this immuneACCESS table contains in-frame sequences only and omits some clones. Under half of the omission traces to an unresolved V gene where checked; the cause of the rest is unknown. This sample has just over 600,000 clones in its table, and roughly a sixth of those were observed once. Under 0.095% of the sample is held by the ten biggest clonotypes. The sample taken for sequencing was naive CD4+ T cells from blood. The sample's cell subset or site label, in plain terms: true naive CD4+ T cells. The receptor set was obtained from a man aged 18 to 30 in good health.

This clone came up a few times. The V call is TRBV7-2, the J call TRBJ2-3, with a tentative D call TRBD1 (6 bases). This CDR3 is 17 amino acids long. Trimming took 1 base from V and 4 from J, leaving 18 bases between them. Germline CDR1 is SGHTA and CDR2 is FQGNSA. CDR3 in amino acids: CASSLEVWGRGADTQYF. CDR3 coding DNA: TGTGCCAGCAGCTTAGAGGTCTGGGGGCGCGGAGCAGATACGCAGTATTTT.

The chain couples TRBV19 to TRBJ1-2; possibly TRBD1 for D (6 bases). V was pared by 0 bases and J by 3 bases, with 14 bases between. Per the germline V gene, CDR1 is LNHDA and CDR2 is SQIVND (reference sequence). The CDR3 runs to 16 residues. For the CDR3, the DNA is TGTGCCAGTAGTATAGATCTACAGGGTTACTACTATGGCTACACCTTC. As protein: CASSIDLQGYYYGYTF. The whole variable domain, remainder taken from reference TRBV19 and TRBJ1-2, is DGGITQSPKYLFRKEGQNVTLSCEQNLNHDAMYWYRQDPGQGLRLIYYSQIVNDFQKGDIAEGYSVSREKKESFPLTVTSAQKNPTAFYLCASSIDLQGYYYGYTFGSGTRLTVV.